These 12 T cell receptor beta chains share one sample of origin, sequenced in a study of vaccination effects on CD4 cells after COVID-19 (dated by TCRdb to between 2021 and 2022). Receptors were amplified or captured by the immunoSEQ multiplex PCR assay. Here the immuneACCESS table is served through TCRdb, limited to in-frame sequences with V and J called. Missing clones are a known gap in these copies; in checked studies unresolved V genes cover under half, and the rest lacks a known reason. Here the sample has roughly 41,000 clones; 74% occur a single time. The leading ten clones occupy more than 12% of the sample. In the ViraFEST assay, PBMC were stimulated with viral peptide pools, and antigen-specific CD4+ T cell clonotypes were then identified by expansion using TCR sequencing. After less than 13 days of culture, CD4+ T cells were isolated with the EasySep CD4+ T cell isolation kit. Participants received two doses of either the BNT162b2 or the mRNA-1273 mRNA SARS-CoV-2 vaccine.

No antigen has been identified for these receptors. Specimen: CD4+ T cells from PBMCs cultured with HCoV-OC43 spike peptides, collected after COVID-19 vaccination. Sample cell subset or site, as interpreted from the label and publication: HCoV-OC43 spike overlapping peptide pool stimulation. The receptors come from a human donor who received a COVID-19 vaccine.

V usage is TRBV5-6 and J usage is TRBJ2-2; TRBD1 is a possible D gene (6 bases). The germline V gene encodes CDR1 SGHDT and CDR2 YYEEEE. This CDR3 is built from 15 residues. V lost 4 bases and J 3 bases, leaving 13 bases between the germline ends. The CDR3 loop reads CASSPGQGYTGELFF. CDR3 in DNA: TGTGCCAGCAGCCCGGGGCAGGGGTACACCGGGGAGCTGTTTTTT.

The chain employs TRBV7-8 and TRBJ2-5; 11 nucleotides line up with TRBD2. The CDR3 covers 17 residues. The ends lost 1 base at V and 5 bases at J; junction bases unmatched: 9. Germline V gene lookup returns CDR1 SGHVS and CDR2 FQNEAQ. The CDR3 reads CASSLEGSGGASETQYF. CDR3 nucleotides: TGTGCCAGCAGCTTAGAGGGTAGCGGGGGGGCCTCGGAGACCCAGTACTTC.

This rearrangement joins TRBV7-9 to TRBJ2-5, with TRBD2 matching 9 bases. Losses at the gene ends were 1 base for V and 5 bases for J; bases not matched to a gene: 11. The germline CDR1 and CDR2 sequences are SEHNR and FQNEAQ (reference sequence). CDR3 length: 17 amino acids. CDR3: CASSLGISGGHRETQYF. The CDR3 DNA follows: TGTGCCAGCAGCTTAGGGATTAGCGGGGGCCACCGGGAGACCCAGTACTTC.

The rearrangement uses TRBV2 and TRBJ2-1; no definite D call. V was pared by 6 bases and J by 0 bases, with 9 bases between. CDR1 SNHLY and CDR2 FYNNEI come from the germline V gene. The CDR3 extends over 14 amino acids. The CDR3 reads CASRAYSSYNEQFF. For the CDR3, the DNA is TGTGCCAGCAGGGCGTATAGCTCCTACAATGAGCAGTTCTTC.

CDR3: CASSAGTENNSPLHF. The CDR3 DNA reads TGTGCCAGTAGTGCTGGGACAGAGAATAATTCACCCCTCCACTTT. This chain links TRBV19 with TRBJ1-6, with 7 bases aligning to TRBD1. V shed 5 bases and J 5 bases; nucleotides not matched to a gene: 6. This CDR3 region has 15 residues. The germline CDR1 and CDR2 sequences are LNHDA and SQIVND (reference sequence). Using reference TRBV19 and TRBJ1-6 for the parts outside the CDR3, the full variable domain is DGGITQSPKYLFRKEGQNVTLSCEQNLNHDAMYWYRQDPGQGLRLIYYSQIVNDFQKGDIAEGYSVSREKKESFPLTVTSAQKNPTAFYLCASSAGTENNSPLHFGNGTRLTVT.

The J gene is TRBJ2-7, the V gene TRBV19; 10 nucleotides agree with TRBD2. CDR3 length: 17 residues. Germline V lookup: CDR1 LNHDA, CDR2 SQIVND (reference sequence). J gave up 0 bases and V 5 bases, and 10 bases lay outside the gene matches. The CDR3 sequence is CASSVGLAETLSYEQYF. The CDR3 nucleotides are TGTGCCAGTAGTGTTGGACTAGCGGAGACCCTCTCCTACGAGCAGTACTTC.

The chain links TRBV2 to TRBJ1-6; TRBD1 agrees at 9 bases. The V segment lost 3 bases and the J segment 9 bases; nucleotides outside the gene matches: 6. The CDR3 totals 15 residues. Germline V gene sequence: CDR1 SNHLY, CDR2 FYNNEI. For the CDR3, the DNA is TGTGCCAGCAGTGATAGGACAGGGGAAGGTTCACCCCTCCACTTT. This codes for CASSDRTGEGSPLHF. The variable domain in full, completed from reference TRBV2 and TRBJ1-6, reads EPEVTQTPSHQVTQMGQEVILRCVPISNHLYFYWYRQILGQKVEFLVSFYNNEISEKSEIFDDQFSVERPDGSNFTLKIRSTKLEDSAMYFCASSDRTGEGSPLHFGNGTRLTVT.

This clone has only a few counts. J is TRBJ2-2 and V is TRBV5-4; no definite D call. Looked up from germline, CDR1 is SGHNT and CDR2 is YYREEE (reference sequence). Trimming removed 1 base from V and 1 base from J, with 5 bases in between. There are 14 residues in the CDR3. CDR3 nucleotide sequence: TGTGCCAGCAGCTTGTACAAGAACACCGGGGAGCTGTTTTTT. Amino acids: CASSLYKNTGELFF.

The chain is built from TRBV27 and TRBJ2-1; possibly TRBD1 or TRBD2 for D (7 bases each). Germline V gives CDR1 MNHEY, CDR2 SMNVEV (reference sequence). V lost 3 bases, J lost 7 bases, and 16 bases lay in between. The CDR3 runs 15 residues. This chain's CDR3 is CASSFWSQGGNEQFF. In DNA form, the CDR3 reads TGTGCCAGCAGTTTTTGGAGTCAGGGGGGGAATGAGCAGTTCTTC.

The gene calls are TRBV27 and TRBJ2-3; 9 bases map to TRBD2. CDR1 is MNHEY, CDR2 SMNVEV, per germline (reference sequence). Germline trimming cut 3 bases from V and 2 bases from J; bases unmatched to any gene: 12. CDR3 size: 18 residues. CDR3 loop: CASSFAGWGTSITDTQYF. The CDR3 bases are TGTGCCAGCAGTTTCGCTGGATGGGGGACTAGCATCACAGATACGCAGTATTTT.

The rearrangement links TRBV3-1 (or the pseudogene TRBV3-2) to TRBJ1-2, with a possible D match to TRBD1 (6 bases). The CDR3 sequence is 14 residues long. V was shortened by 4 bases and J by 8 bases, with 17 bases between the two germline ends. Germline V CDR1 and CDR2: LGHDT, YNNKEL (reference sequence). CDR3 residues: CASSPQLRGSGYTF. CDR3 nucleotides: TGTGCCAGCAGCCCGCAGTTGAGGGGGAGCGGCTACACCTTC.

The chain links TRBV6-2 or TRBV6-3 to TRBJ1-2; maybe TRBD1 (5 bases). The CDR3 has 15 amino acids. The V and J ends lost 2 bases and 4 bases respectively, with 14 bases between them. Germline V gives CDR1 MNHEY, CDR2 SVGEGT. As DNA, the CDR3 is TGTGCCAGCAGTTACGATGAAACAGGAATCTATGGCTACACCTTC. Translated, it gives CASSYDETGIYGYTF.